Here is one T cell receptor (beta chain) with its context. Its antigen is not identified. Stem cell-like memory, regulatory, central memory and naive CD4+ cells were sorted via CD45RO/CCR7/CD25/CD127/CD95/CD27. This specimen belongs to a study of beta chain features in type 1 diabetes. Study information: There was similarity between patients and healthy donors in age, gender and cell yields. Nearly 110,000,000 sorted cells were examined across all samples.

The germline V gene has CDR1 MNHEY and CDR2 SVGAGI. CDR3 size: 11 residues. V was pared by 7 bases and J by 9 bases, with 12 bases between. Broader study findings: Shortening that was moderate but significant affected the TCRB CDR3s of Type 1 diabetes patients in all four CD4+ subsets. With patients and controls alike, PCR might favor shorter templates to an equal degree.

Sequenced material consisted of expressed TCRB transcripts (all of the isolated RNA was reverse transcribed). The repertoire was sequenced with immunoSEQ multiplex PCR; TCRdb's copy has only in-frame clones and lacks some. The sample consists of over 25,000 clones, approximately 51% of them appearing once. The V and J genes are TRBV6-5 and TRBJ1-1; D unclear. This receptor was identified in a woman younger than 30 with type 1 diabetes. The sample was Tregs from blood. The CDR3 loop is CASNGGRQAFF. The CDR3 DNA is TGTGCCAGCAACGGAGGGAGGCAAGCTTTCTTT.